This T cell receptor beta chain was captured in a study of monozygotic twins with inflammatory bowel disease. Overall study findings and caveats: Telling different T cell subtypes apart from each other was not possible.

TCRdb reprocessed the 5' RACE reads and keeps a single row for each CDR3 protein, giving no DNA. This sample contains approximately 200,000 distinct CDR3 sequences. On this clonotype: Its antigen remains unidentified.

This clonotype was sampled from a human donor with ulcerative colitis or Crohn's disease, or a healthy co-twin of an affected twin (not recorded which). The specimen sequenced was blood.

CDR3: CASRNGQQLGDTIYF. The V call is TRBV6-2 or TRBV6-3, the J call TRBJ1-3; TCRdb's D call, TRBD1, is unchecked because there is no DNA. Germline lookup yields CDR1 MNHEY and CDR2 SVGEGT. The CDR3 contains 15 residues.